Below, 24 T cell receptor beta chains from the same sample are listed, as sequenced in a study of untreated major depressive disorder. Measured with immunoSEQ multiplex PCR; TCRdb has only the in-frame clones, and not every one. The sample has approximately 12,000 clones, 90% to 95% seen once. The antigens of these receptors remain unknown. General study points: Compared with controls, depressed patients showed more TRBV05-01 (Vbeta 5.1) usage in CD4+ T cells.

Sequences were obtained from CD4+ T cells from PBMCs. The source of these receptors is a woman under 40 with major depressive disorder.

The chain joins TRBV9 to TRBJ2-1; 8 bases match TRBD1. CDR3 length equals 14 residues. Germline CDR1 SGDLS, CDR2 YYNGEE. V lost 0 bases, J lost 9 bases, and 5 bases stayed unmatched. The CDR3 DNA reads TGTGCCAGCAGCGTAGACCCAGGGGGCGTTGAGCAGTTCTTC. Residues: CASSVDPGGVEQFF.

The V call is TRBV7-2, the J call TRBJ2-7, with TRBD1 identical over 11 bases. J lost 3 bases, V lost 5 bases, and 9 bases had no gene match. Germline lookup yields CDR1 SGHTA and CDR2 FQGNSA. The CDR3 spans 16 residues. The CDR3 loop is CASSRASGTGGYEQYF. The CDR3 nucleotides are TGTGCCAGCAGCCGAGCCTCCGGGACAGGGGGCTACGAGCAGTACTTC.

The J gene is TRBJ1-4, the V gene TRBV5-6; D is unclear. Trimming removed 7 bases at V and 4 bases at J, with 11 bases between. The CDR3 loop spans 13 amino acids. Per germline, CDR1 SGHDT and CDR2 YYEEEE. The CDR3 nucleotides are TGTGCCAGCCGCGGGCAGCTTAATGAAAAACTGTTTTTT. This encodes CASRGQLNEKLFF.

The chain employs TRBV29-1 and TRBJ1-1; D may be TRBD1 (5 bases). Looked up from germline, CDR1 is SQVTM and CDR2 is ANQGSEA. The CDR3 covers 12 residues. The V and J ends lost 7 bases and 2 bases respectively, with 11 bases between them. CDR3 bases: TGCAGCGGGAGGGGATCAAACACTGAAGCTTTCTTT. Its translation is CSGRGSNTEAFF.

The sample holds one count of this clone. The V and J genes are TRBV29-1 and TRBJ2-3; D uncertain. The CDR3 is 12 amino acids. From germline, CDR1 is SQVTM and CDR2 ANQGSEA. V was clipped by 0 bases and J by 2 bases, with 3 bases between them. This chain's CDR3 is CSVEDTTDTQYF. The CDR3 nucleotides read TGCAGCGTTGAAGATACCACAGATACGCAGTATTTT.

This clone was counted between two and nine times. This chain uses TRBV11-3 with TRBJ1-1, with D possibly TRBD1 on 6 matching bases. Germline V CDR1 and CDR2: SGHNT, YENEEA. The V gene lost 2 bases and the J gene lost 3 bases, with 7 bases spanning the gap. This CDR3 region has 13 residues. The CDR3 DNA is TGTGCCAGCAGCTTACAGGGGTACACTGAAGCTTTCTTT. It encodes CASSLQGYTEAFF. Using reference TRBV11-3 and TRBJ1-1 for the parts outside the CDR3, the full variable domain is EAGVVQSPRYKIIEKKQPVAFWCNPISGHNTLYWYLQNLGQGPELLIRYENEEAVDDSQLPKDRFSAERLKGVDSTLKIQPAELGDSAVYLCASSLQGYTEAFFGQGTRLTVV.

The rearrangement links TRBV10-3 to TRBJ1-2, with 9 bases matching TRBD1. V trimming: 0 bases; J trimming: 8 bases; junction bases outside the gene matches: 10. The V gene's germline CDR1 is ENHRY and CDR2 SYGVKD. The CDR3 is made up of 16 amino acids. CDR3 sequence reads: CAISESIGTGSRGYTF. DNA of the CDR3: TGTGCCATCAGTGAGTCAATAGGGACAGGGAGCCGAGGCTACACCTTC.

The gene calls are TRBV19 and TRBJ2-2; D might be TRBD1 (6 bases). Trimming removed 9 bases from V and 6 bases from J, with 17 bases in between. The CDR3 runs to 14 residues. Per germline, CDR1 LNHDA and CDR2 SQIVND (reference sequence). The chain's CDR3 is CASGPGGASGELFF. The CDR3 bases are TGTGCCAGCGGCCCTGGGGGCGCGTCCGGGGAGCTGTTTTTT.

The DNA of the CDR3 is TGTGCCAGCAGTGTGGTTGTAGGGGTCACTGAAGCTTTCTTT. Encoded protein: CASSVVVGVTEAFF. V usage is TRBV2 and J usage is TRBJ1-1; D is possibly TRBD1 (5 bases). V lost 4 bases and J 4 bases, leaving 13 bases between the germline ends. The CDR3 contains 14 residues. Germline CDR1 SNHLY, CDR2 FYNNEI.

This chain joins TRBV5-1 and TRBJ1-1; maybe TRBD1 (5 bases). The length of the CDR3 is 15 residues. With 0 bases removed from V and 1 base from J, the gap between germline ends came to 10 bases. Germline V gives CDR1 SGHRS, CDR2 YFSETQ. The CDR3 DNA reads TGCGCCAGCAGCTTGGTAAGGACACGGAACACTGAAGCTTTCTTT. This codes for CASSLVRTRNTEAFF.

The genes are TRBV2 and TRBJ2-7, with no clear D. Trimming took off 6 bases at V and 0 bases at J, with 9 bases between the two ends. There are 13 residues in the CDR3. The germline gives CDR1 SNHLY, CDR2 FYNNEI. The CDR3 sequence is CASRDRSSYEQYF. CDR3 DNA: TGTGCCAGCAGGGACCGAAGCTCCTACGAGCAGTACTTC.

The rearrangement links TRBV19 to TRBJ1-4; D unclear. The V end was cut by 3 bases, the J end by 4 bases, with 6 bases between. This CDR3 is built from 13 residues. Germline CDR1 LNHDA, CDR2 SQIVND (reference sequence). CDR3 amino acids: CASSMRDNEKLFF. CDR3 DNA sequence: TGTGCCAGTAGTATGAGGGATAATGAAAAACTGTTTTTT.

This clone has just one count. This chain links TRBV6-5 with TRBJ1-2; D is perhaps TRBD1 (6 bases). This CDR3 spans 14 amino acids. The V gene lost 7 bases and the J gene lost 2 bases, with 14 bases spanning the gap. CDR1 is MNHEY and CDR2 is SVGAGI in the germline V gene. The CDR3 reads CASTSGGPNYGYTF. The CDR3 region has the DNA TGTGCCAGCACCTCTGGGGGGCCAAACTATGGCTACACCTTC.

This clone was detected once. The chain couples TRBV5-1 to TRBJ1-1, with unresolved D. CDR1 is SGHRS, CDR2 YFSETQ, per germline. The CDR3 runs to 13 residues. V lost 6 bases and J 3 bases, leaving 12 bases between the germline ends. The CDR3 DNA is TGCGCCAGCACGGAGGGTGGATACACTGAAGCTTTCTTT. Translation: CASTEGGYTEAFF.

This clone appeared a few times. The J gene is TRBJ1-4, the V gene TRBV10-2, with a weak D call TRBD1 (6 bases). Between the trimmed V and J ends, which lost 2 bases and 9 bases, there was a span of 13 bases. This CDR3 contains 14 residues. Germline CDR1 reads WSHSY; CDR2 reads SAAADI. CDR3 sequence reads: CASSEINREQKLFF. CDR3 DNA sequence: TGCGCCAGCAGTGAGATCAACAGGGAGCAAAAACTGTTTTTT.

The chain has TRBV7-2 and TRBJ2-3; 8 bases are shared with TRBD2. The germline V gene encodes CDR1 SGHTA and CDR2 FQGNSA. After removal of 2 bases from V and 5 bases from J, the junction contained 6 bases not matched to a gene. The CDR3 is 15 residues long. This chain's CDR3 is CASSLIAGPKDTQYF. CDR3 bases: TGTGCCAGCAGCTTAATAGCGGGGCCCAAAGATACGCAGTATTTT.

CDR3 coding DNA: TGCGCCAGCAGCCAAGGACAGCTTGCCTACGAGCAGTACTTC. This codes for CASSQGQLAYEQYF. The chain joins TRBV5-1 to TRBJ2-7; D is possibly TRBD1 (6 bases). V lost 4 bases and J 2 bases, leaving 13 bases between the germline ends. CDR1 is SGHRS and CDR2 is YFSETQ in the germline V gene. The CDR3 has 14 amino acids.

This chain uses TRBV7-3 with TRBJ1-2; D gene unclear. With 0 bases removed from V and 10 bases from J, the gap between germline ends came to 15 bases. In germline, CDR1 is SGHTA, CDR2 FQGTGA. The CDR3 totals 14 residues. The CDR3 DNA reads TGTGCCAGCAGCTTAACCCCCGGGCTCAGAAACTACACCTTC. Its protein is CASSLTPGLRNYTF.

The chain has TRBV7-2 and TRBJ2-7, with D perhaps matching TRBD2 (5 bases). The CDR3 is made up of 14 amino acids. CDR1 and CDR2 from the germline V gene are SGHTA and FQGNSA. Trimming removed 1 base from V and 5 bases from J, with 12 bases in between. The CDR3 DNA follows: TGTGCCAGCAGCTTAGATCGGGGAGATGACGAGCAGTACTTC. It codes for CASSLDRGDDEQYF.

The chain couples TRBV2 to TRBJ2-2; D is unclear. Trimming took 7 bases from V and 8 from J, leaving 11 bases between them. Germline V CDR1 and CDR2: SNHLY, FYNNEI. The CDR3 runs to 12 residues. Here the CDR3 reads CASKQSLGELFF. The DNA for the CDR3 is TGTGCCAGCAAACAGAGCCTTGGGGAGCTGTTTTTT.

The chain is built from TRBV5-1 and TRBJ1-2; D ambiguous. The CDR3 spans 14 residues. V lost 0 bases and J lost 3, with 9 bases in between. The germline CDR1 and CDR2 sequences are SGHRS and YFSETQ. CDR3 in DNA: TGCGCCAGCAGCTTGGCCCTGGGATACTATGGCTACACCTTC. Translation: CASSLALGYYGYTF.

This clone turned up a few times. The rearrangement links TRBV6-5 to TRBJ2-7; no firm D call. This CDR3 is 16 amino acids long. Trimming pared 2 bases from V and 1 base from J, leaving 15 bases between. Germline CDR1 is MNHEY and CDR2 is SVGAGI. CDR3 coding DNA: TGTGCCAGCAGTTACCCTACCACGTCAGGTTCCTACGAGCAGTACTTC. This gives the protein CASSYPTTSGSYEQYF.

This clone was observed a single time. The chain couples TRBV5-1 to TRBJ2-1, with D possibly matching TRBD1 (7 bases). The germline CDR1 and CDR2 sequences are SGHRS and YFSETQ. CDR3 size: 16 residues. Trimming shortened V by 5 bases and J by 7 bases, and 22 bases separated the two germline ends. The CDR3 DNA is TGCGCCAGCAGTTTTACGGACAGGAGGGATCGGAATGAGCAGTTCTTC. It encodes CASSFTDRRDRNEQFF. Looking up the rest from reference TRBV5-1 and TRBJ2-1 gives the full variable domain: KAGVTQTPRYLIKTRGQQVTLSCSPISGHRSVSWYQQTPGQGLQFLFEYFSETQRNKGNFPGRFSGRQFSNSRSEMNVSTLELGDSALYLCASSFTDRRDRNEQFFGPGTRLTVL.

The V call is TRBV6-6, the J call TRBJ1-5, with 9 bases that match TRBD1. Germline loops: CDR1 MNHNY, CDR2 SVGAGI (reference sequence). V gave up 6 bases and J gave up 7 bases; unmatched junction bases: 10. This CDR3 is built from 15 residues. CDR3 residues: CASRRQGEGWQPQHF. The CDR3 DNA reads as TGTGCCAGCAGGAGACAGGGGGAAGGTTGGCAGCCCCAGCATTTT.